This T cell receptor (beta chain) originates from a study of chemoradiotherapy in HPV16-positive cancers. Study-wide findings and caveats: HPV-responsive T-cell expansion during chemoradiotherapy was linked to improved recurrence-free survival in HPV16-positive patients. Candidate HPV-specific clones and E7-related TCR motifs grew in tumor during treatment.

Sequenced by immunoSEQ multiplex PCR; TCRdb stores in-frame clones only, minus some. The sample has roughly 29,000 clones, approximately 90% seen once. Notes on this clone: As yet, its antigen is unknown.

The germline gives CDR1 MGHRA, CDR2 YSYEKL. This CDR3 contains 16 residues. After removal of 1 base from V and 4 bases from J, the junction contained 7 bases not matched to a gene. This sequence joins TRBV4-1 and TRBJ2-3; 8 bases line up with TRBD1. The sequencing here drew on blood, taken from a patient who underwent chemoradiotherapy. The TCR comes from a human donor with HPV-associated anogenital cancer. CDR3 loop: CASSQAVTGVSDTQYF. DNA for the CDR3: TGCGCCAGCAGCCAAGCTGTGACAGGGGTTTCAGATACGCAGTATTTT.